Below, one TCR beta chain is given with its context. The target antigen is unknown. The protocol was immunoSEQ multiplex PCR, while the TCRdb copy is restricted to in-frame clones and leaves out a portion. The sample holds about 140,000 clones, about nine tenths seen once. This entry comes from a study of T cell responses to AZD1222 COVID-19 vaccine. Study-level results: Donors skewed white British and female; clonal diversity was possibly underestimated. Distributed over spike, vaccine-associated CD4 TCRs predominated at 160-218 and 743-854. Among those given AZD1222, only five or six were seropositive at baseline. Two AZD1222 doses significantly raised spike-specific TCR breadth and depth over controls.

Germline CDR1 is SGDLS and CDR2 is YYNGEE. The CDR3 length is 16 residues. With 0 bases clipped from V and 6 bases from J, the junction kept 6 bases outside the gene matches. The clonotype originates from an adult in good health. The chain joins TRBV9 to TRBJ2-3; 11 bases line up with TRBD2. The sequencing here drew on peripheral blood, taken on day 0 of AZD1222 vaccination. CDR3 loop: CASSVGASGGRDTQYF. In DNA form, the CDR3 reads TGTGCCAGCAGCGTAGGGGCTAGCGGGGGGAGGGATACGCAGTATTTT.